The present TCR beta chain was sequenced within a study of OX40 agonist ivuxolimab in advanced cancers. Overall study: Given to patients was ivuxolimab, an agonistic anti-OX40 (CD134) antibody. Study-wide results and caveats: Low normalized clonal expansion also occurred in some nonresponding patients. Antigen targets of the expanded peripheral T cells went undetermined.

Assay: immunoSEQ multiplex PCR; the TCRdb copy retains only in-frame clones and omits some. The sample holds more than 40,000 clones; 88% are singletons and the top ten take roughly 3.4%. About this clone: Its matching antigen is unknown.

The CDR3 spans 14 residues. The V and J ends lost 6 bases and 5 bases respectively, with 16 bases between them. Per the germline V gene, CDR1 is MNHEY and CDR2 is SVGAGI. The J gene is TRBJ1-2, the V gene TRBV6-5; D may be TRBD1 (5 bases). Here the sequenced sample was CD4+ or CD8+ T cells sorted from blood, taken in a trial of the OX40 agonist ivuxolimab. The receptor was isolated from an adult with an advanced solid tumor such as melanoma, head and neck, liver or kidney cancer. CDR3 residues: CASRPGGNRYGYTF. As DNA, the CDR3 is TGTGCCAGCAGGCCCGGGGGAAATCGGTATGGCTACACCTTC.